This T cell receptor (beta chain) is drawn from a study of T cells after yellow fever vaccination. As for the study in general: SMART-Seq v4 Ultra Low Input prepared libraries from low-cell fractions.

The study's findings and limits: Clones from primary vaccination mostly reappeared after the booster (over 95% CD4, just over 85% CD8). Relatively few clonotypes were ones that appeared in both CD4 and CD8 compartments.

This clonotype was detected only a few times. Its specificity is unknown. The CDR3 is made up of 14 amino acids. Deletions cut 6 bases from V and 7 bases from J, with 18 bases between. Per germline, CDR1 LNHDA and CDR2 SQIVND (reference sequence). Each CDR3 protein is one row after TCRdb ran MiXCR on the 5' RACE reads. The table includes under 350,000 distinct CDR3 sequences, over 4% detected once. The input for sequencing was PBMCs, taken 5 days after the yellow fever booster vaccination. The J gene is TRBJ2-5, the V gene TRBV19; D assignment may be TRBD1 or TRBD2 (5 bases each). The clonotype originates from a man in his late teens or twenties who received the YFV17D yellow fever vaccine. The CDR3 bases are TGTGCCAGTAGCTCGTCAGGGTATGGGACGACCCAGTACTTC. Residues: CASSSSGYGTTQYF.